Many counts were recorded for the clone carrying this T cell receptor beta chain. This entry belongs to a study of response to subunit inactivated influenza vaccine. TCRdb reanalysed the RT-PCR reads using MiXCR and keeps one entry per CDR3 protein. The sample gives about 160,000 distinct CDR3 sequences, approximately 10% of which show up once; around 12% is in the top ten. The receptor was isolated from a man aged 50 or older who received an inactivated influenza vaccine. The sequencing here drew on non-naive T cells sorted from PBMCs, taken more than 35 days after vaccination.

CDR3 nucleotide sequence: TGCGCCAGCAGCCAAGAACAGGGTGGGGGGACCCAGTACTTC. This translates into CASSQEQGGGTQYF. The V and J genes are TRBV4-3 and TRBJ2-5, with a weak D call TRBD1 (6 bases). Trimming removed 0 bases from V and 7 bases from J, with 12 bases in between. CDR1 is LGHNA, CDR2 YSLEER, per germline. There are 14 residues in the CDR3.